The T cell receptor (beta chain) described here comes from a study of beta chain features in type 1 diabetes. Study-level information: Age, gender, cell numbers and subset yield matched between patients and controls.

Reverse transcribing all isolated RNA meant expressed TCRB transcripts were sequenced. Sequencing was performed with immunoSEQ multiplex PCR; in TCRdb, only in-frame clones are kept and a portion is missing. The repertoire holds over 150,000 clones, about 13% seen once, with around 0.63% in the top ten. In all sorted populations, purity surpassed 95%. The sample was central memory CD4+ T cells from blood. The clonotype comes from a woman aged 18-29 years in good health.

CDR3 amino acids: CASSFDRATYNEQFF. The CDR3, as DNA: TGTGCCAGCAGCTTCGACAGGGCTACCTACAATGAGCAGTTCTTC. The genes are TRBV7-3 and TRBJ2-1; 7 nucleotides align to TRBD1. In germline, CDR1 is SGHTA, CDR2 FQGTGA. The length of the CDR3 is 15 residues. V shed 3 bases, J shed 2 bases, and the junction held 4 bases outside the gene matches.